These T cell receptor beta chains were read from a single sample in a study of shared clonotypes between healthy human individuals. The table came from immunoSEQ multiplex PCR; TCRdb's copy has only in-frame clones and leaves some out. Of roughly 2.5 million clones in the sample, around 90% were seen once. The sample was naive CD4+ T cells sorted from blood. The receptors stem from a man aged 18 to 29 in good health. The CDR3 runs from the conserved cysteine through the conserved F or W. A D gene is named only where the DNA matches it firmly. Clone size is shown for a subset of rows, as once, few, many or a class of expanded clone.

>TRBJ1-1|once|TRBV6-5|-
CATERTGTQNTEAFF
TGTGCCACAGAAAGAACCGGGACACAGAACACTGAAGCTTTCTTT
>TRBJ2-7|-|TRBV28|TRBD1
CASSLPGQGSDEQYF
TGTGCCAGCAGCCTACCGGGACAGGGCAGTGATGAGCAGTACTTC
>TRBJ1-2|few|TRBV10-2|-
CASSPTGNYGYTF
TGCGCCAGCAGTCCTACTGGGAACTATGGCTACACCTTC
>TRBJ1-1|-|TRBV5-1|-
CASRSGSSLNTEAFF
TGCGCCAGCAGGTCTGGCTCCAGCTTGAACACTGAAGCTTTCTTT
>TRBJ2-5|-|TRBV10-3|-
CATGVSGQETQYF
TGTGCCACAGGGGTGAGCGGGCAAGAGACCCAGTACTTC
>TRBJ1-5|-|TRBV11-1|-
CASSLGGTPDQPQHF
TGTGCCAGCAGCTTAGGTGGCACGCCGGATCAGCCCCAGCATTTT
>TRBJ1-5|once|TRBV7-6|-
CASSLAQFQPQHF
TGTGCCAGCAGCTTAGCCCAGTTTCAGCCCCAGCATTTT
>TRBJ2-5|-|TRBV5-1|-
CASSFEGRVETQYF
TGCGCCAGCAGCTTCGAGGGCAGGGTGGAGACCCAGTACTTC
>TRBJ2-3|-|TRBV18|-
CASSPWGTDTQYF
TGTGCCAGCTCACCTTGGGGCACAGATACGCAGTATTTT
>TRBJ1-5|-|TRBV30|-
CAWSEGGAQPQHF
TGTGCCTGGAGTGAGGGAGGGGCTCAGCCCCAGCATTTT
>TRBJ2-7|once|TRBV30|TRBD1
CAWDRAAGHEQYF
TGTGCCTGGGACAGGGCCGCCGGCCACGAGCAGTACTTC
>TRBJ2-5|-|TRBV2|TRBD2
CASSDGTSGRAGETQYF
TGTGCCAGCAGCGATGGGACTAGCGGGAGGGCCGGGGAGACCCAGTACTTC
>TRBJ2-3|-|TRBV7-9|TRBD2
CASSLRLAGDYSTDTQYF
TGTGCCAGCAGCTTAAGGCTAGCGGGAGATTATAGCACAGATACGCAGTATTTT
>TRBJ1-5|-|TRBV7-9|TRBD1
CASSLTGQSNQPQHF
TGTGCCAGCAGCCTGACAGGGCAGAGCAATCAGCCCCAGCATTTT
>TRBJ2-2|-|TRBV11-3|-
CASRAAETGELFF
TGTGCCAGCAGGGCCGCTGAGACCGGGGAGCTGTTTTTT
>TRBJ2-3|-|TRBV6-6|TRBD2
CASSYSGEGLVQYF
TGTGCCAGCAGTTACTCGGGGGAGGGACTCGTGCAGTATTTT
>TRBJ1-2|-|TRBV4-2|-
CASSTREGYGYTF
TGTGCCAGCAGCACCAGGGAAGGCTATGGCTACACCTTC
>TRBJ2-1|-|TRBV4-1|TRBD2
CASSQLAGGNNEQFF
TGCGCCAGCAGCCAATTAGCGGGGGGTAACAATGAGCAGTTCTTC
>TRBJ2-7|-|TRBV6-5|TRBD2
CASSWGEGVYEQYF
TGTGCCAGCAGTTGGGGGGAGGGAGTCTACGAGCAGTACTTC
>TRBJ2-7|-|TRBV7-2|TRBD2
CASSFPPGLAGNEQYF
TGTGCCAGCAGCTTTCCTCCGGGACTAGCGGGAAACGAGCAGTACTTC
>TRBJ2-7|-|TRBV5-5|-
CASSFARGAYEQYF
TGTGCCAGCAGCTTCGCTCGGGGGGCGTACGAGCAGTACTTC
>TRBJ1-2|-|TRBV19|-
CASSISGTTNYGYTF
TGTGCCAGTAGTATATCAGGAACCACTAACTATGGCTACACCTTC
>TRBJ2-4|once|TRBV7-2|-
CASSDNSKNIQYF
TGTGCCAGCAGCGACAATTCCAAAAACATTCAGTACTTC
>TRBJ2-2|-|TRBV18|TRBD2
CASSSSTSGTGELFF
TGTGCCAGCTCCTCAAGCACTAGCGGGACCGGGGAGCTGTTTTTT
>TRBJ2-7|-|TRBV6-5|TRBD2
CASRRLAGDEQYF
TGTGCCAGCAGACGACTAGCGGGAGACGAGCAGTACTTC
>TRBJ2-7|-|TRBV15|TRBD1
CATSSPPGQGPYEQYF
TGTGCCACCAGCAGTCCACCGGGACAGGGTCCCTACGAGCAGTACTTC
>TRBJ2-7|-|TRBV10-3|TRBD1
CAISEWTGGNYEQYF
TGTGCCATCAGTGAGTGGACAGGGGGTAATTACGAGCAGTACTTC
>TRBJ1-1|-|TRBV7-9|TRBD1
CASSLGDRAAVAFF
TGTGCCAGCAGCTTAGGGGACAGGGCTGCCGTGGCTTTCTTT